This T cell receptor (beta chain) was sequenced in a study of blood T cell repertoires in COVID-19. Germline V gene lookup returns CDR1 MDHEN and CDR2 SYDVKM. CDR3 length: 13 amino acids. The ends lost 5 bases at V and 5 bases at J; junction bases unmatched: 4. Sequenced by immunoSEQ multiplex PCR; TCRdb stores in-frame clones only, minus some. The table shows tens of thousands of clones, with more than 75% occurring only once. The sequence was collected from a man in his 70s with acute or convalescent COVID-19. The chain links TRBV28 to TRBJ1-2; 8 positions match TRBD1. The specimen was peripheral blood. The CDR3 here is CASSQGAQYGYTF. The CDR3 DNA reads TGTGCCAGCAGTCAGGGGGCGCAGTATGGCTACACCTTC.